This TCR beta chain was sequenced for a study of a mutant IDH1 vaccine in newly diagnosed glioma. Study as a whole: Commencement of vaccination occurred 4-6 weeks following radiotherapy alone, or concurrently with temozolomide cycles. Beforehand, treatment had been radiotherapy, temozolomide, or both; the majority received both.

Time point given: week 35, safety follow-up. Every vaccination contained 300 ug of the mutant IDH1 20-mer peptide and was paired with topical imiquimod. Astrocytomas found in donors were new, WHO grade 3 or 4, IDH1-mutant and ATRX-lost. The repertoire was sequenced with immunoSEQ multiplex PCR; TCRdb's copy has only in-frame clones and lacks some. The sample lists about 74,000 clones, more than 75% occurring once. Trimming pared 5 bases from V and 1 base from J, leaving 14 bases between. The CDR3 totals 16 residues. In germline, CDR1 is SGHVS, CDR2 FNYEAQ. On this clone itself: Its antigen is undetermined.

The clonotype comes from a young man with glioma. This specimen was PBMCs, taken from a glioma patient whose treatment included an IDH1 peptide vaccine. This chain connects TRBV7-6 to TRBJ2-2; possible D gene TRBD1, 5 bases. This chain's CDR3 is CASSLTQGWNTGELFF. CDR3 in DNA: TGTGCCAGCAGCCTTACCCAGGGTTGGAACACCGGGGAGCTGTTTTTT.